This TCR beta chain was captured in a study of CD8+ T cells in alopecia areata. Study as a whole: Those patients who were treated received oral tofacitinib, which was given at 5 to 10 mg twice daily for moderate-to-severe alopecia areata. Whole-study findings and limits: For patients receiving tofacitinib, scalp clonality and expanded CD8+ clones among the top 100 significantly decreased.

Extracted RNA was reverse transcribed, and the resulting cDNA served as sequencing template. Assay: immunoSEQ multiplex PCR; the TCRdb copy retains only in-frame clones and omits some. Among some 200,000 clones listed, approximately 45% were seen once. Comments on this clone: Its antigen is not known.

This sample's treatment: oral pan-JAK inhibitor, 5-10 mg twice daily. Peripheral blood samples and lesional scalp punch biopsies were obtained from alopecia areata patients. Investigators sorted PBMCs to obtain both CD4+ and CD8+ T cells. Germline CDR1 LNHDA, CDR2 SQIVND (reference sequence). This CDR3 region has 15 residues. V lost 7 bases to trimming and J lost 5 bases, with 17 bases between them. The source is a human donor with alopecia areata. V and J are TRBV19 and TRBJ2-2, with D possibly called TRBD1 or TRBD2 (5 bases each). Sequences were derived from CD4+ T cells sorted from blood, sampled at roughly week 36, from a patient treated with tofacitinib. The CDR3 protein is CASTPGPFVTGELFF. CDR3 DNA sequence: TGTGCCAGTACCCCGGGGCCCTTCGTTACCGGGGAGCTGTTTTTT.